A single sample is the source of the 12 T cell receptor beta chains below, sequenced in a study of blood T cells in healthy people across ages. A sample-barcoded 5' primer and a J-beta primer mix were used in a second PCR of roughly 7 to 12 cycles. TCRdb reanalysed the 5' RACE reads using MiXCR and keeps one entry per CDR3 protein. The table lists 920,000 or so distinct CDR3 sequences, less than 50% of them singletons, with 15% to 20% in the top ten. Material for sequencing was blood. These receptors were taken from a woman aged 60-70 years in good health.

The sample holds a few counts of this clonotype. V and J are TRBV6-5 and TRBJ2-5, with 8 bases matching TRBD1. CDR1 is MNHEY and CDR2 is SVGAGI in the germline V gene. The V and J ends lost 2 bases and 4 bases, in that order; junction bases with no gene match: 3. The CDR3 is 14 amino acids. CDR3 loop: CASSYGDRGETQYF. The CDR3 DNA sequence: TGTGCCAGCAGTTACGGTGACAGGGGAGAGACCCAGTACTTC.

This clonotype has only a few counts. The chain joins TRBV7-3 to TRBJ2-5; TRBD1 agrees at 7 bases. The CDR3 consists of 15 residues. CDR1 and CDR2 (germline): SGHTA, FQGTGA. V lost 5 bases, J lost 5 bases, and 11 bases stayed unmatched. The CDR3 sequence: CASSPRQGLQETQYF. The CDR3 DNA reads as TGTGCCAGCAGCCCGAGACAGGGCCTTCAGGAGACCCAGTACTTC.

This clonotype was counted between two and nine times. The J gene is TRBJ2-3, the V gene TRBV29-1; D unresolved. Trimming pared 4 bases from V and 4 bases from J, leaving 9 bases between. The CDR3 consists of 12 residues. Per the germline V gene, CDR1 is SQVTM and CDR2 is ANQGSEA. CDR3 DNA: TGCAGCGTTGGGGGAAGGGCAGATACGCAGTATTTT. Its protein is CSVGGRADTQYF.

The rearrangement uses TRBV6-5 and TRBJ2-1; D call uncertain. V was clipped by 6 bases and J by 6 bases, with 9 bases between them. The CDR3 is 12 amino acids. Germline CDR1 is MNHEY and CDR2 is SVGAGI. The CDR3 bases are TGTGCCAGCAGAAACCCCAGCAATGAGCAGTTCTTC. Protein: CASRNPSNEQFF.

This clonotype was found a few times. V and J are TRBV7-2 and TRBJ1-2; the D gene is possibly TRBD1 (5 bases). The CDR3 spans 16 residues. CDR1 and CDR2 (germline): SGHTA, FQGNSA. V lost 2 bases and J lost 0, with 13 bases in between. The CDR3 loop is CASSLKGVATNYGYTF. The CDR3 DNA reads TGTGCCAGCAGCTTAAAAGGGGTCGCAACTAACTATGGCTACACCTTC.

Points on this clonotype: Germline and junction disagree at one end, which may indicate a read error. V and J are TRBV18 and TRBJ2-1; D is unclear. This CDR3 is built from 11 residues. The germline CDR1 and CDR2 sequences are KGHSH and LQKENI. The CDR3 spells CVSSPANEQFF. CDR3 coding DNA: TGTGTCAGCTCACCGGCCAATGAGCAGTTCTTC.

Notes on this clonotype: A much larger clone lies one base from this, so it may be a read error. The J gene is TRBJ2-5, the V gene TRBV29-1; D is possibly TRBD2 (6 bases). This CDR3 spans 14 amino acids. V was trimmed by 4 bases and J by 2 bases, leaving 14 bases between them. Germline V lookup: CDR1 SQVTM, CDR2 ANQGSEA. This CDR3 is CSVGRPGRQETQYF. The CDR3 DNA follows: TGCAGCGTTGGGAGGCCAGGGAGGCAAGAGACCCAGTACTTC.

V and J are TRBV27 and TRBJ2-1, with D maybe TRBD2 (5 bases). Trimming took 0 bases from V and 3 from J, leaving 15 bases between them. This CDR3 comprises 17 residues. CDR1 is MNHEY, CDR2 SMNVEV, per germline (reference sequence). CDR3 DNA: TGTGCCAGCAGTTTATCGGGAGCGGCGGAGCACTACAATGAGCAGTTCTTC. Translation gives CASSLSGAAEHYNEQFF.

With regard to this clonotype: Its ends do not fully match the called genes, so a read error is possible. The chain joins TRBV20-1 to TRBJ2-4; 7 bases align to TRBD2. This CDR3 contains 15 residues. In germline, CDR1 is DFQATT, CDR2 SNEGSKA (reference sequence). The CDR3 region has the DNA TGCAGTACTAGCGTCCCCGGGGGGTCCAAAAACATTCAGTACTTC. This codes for CSTSVPGGSKNIQYF.

This clonotype was observed a handful of times. In DNA form, the CDR3 reads TGTGCCAGCAGCCGCGGAAGGGGGAACACTGAAGCTTTCTTT. Translating it yields CASSRGRGNTEAFF. The chain couples TRBV13 to TRBJ1-1; a weak D match, TRBD1 (5 bases). CDR3 length: 14 residues. Looked up from germline, CDR1 is PRHDT and CDR2 is FYEKMQ (reference sequence). The V end lost 5 bases, the J end lost 1 base, and 11 bases lay between the germline ends.

The chain combines TRBV18 with TRBJ2-1; 14 nucleotides match TRBD2. Germline loops: CDR1 KGHSH, CDR2 LQKENI. V lost 0 bases to trimming and J lost 2 bases; unmatched junction nucleotides: 6. CDR3 length: 19 residues. The CDR3 DNA reads TGTGCCAGCTCACCACCGGTTGGGACTAGCGGGAGTACCTACAATGAGCAGTTCTTC. It encodes CASSPPVGTSGSTYNEQFF.

This clonotype came up a few times. The chain carries TRBV6-5 and TRBJ1-2, with D unclear. CDR3 size: 13 residues. CDR1 is MNHEY, CDR2 SVGAGI, per germline. The V end was cut by 4 bases, the J end by 4 bases, with 10 bases between. CDR3 sequence reads: CASSFGPSYGYTF. CDR3 sequence (DNA): TGTGCCAGCAGTTTTGGACCGAGCTATGGCTACACCTTC.